This TCR beta chain is from a study of blood T cell repertoires in COVID-19. Study in general: Sources were T cells, B-cell-depleted T cells, or PBMCs; the material itself was cDNA or gDNA.

The CDR3 sequence is 13 residues long. Germline V CDR1 and CDR2: MDHEN, SYDVKM. Trimming took 8 bases from V and 3 from J, leaving 14 bases between them. Some clones are missing from TCRdb's copy, which holds only in-frame ones; the method was immunoSEQ multiplex PCR. The sample lists a few hundred thousand clones, more than 75% seen once, with approximately 3.1% in the top ten. The sequence came from a young woman who had recovered from COVID-19. The rearrangement joins TRBV28 to TRBJ2-7, with D possibly being TRBD2 (6 bases). The material sequenced was PBMCs or T cells enriched from blood (not recorded which). Here the CDR3 DNA reads TGTGCCAGCGGCACGCGGGACGGCTACGAGCAGTACTTC. Amino acid sequence: CASGTRDGYEQYF.